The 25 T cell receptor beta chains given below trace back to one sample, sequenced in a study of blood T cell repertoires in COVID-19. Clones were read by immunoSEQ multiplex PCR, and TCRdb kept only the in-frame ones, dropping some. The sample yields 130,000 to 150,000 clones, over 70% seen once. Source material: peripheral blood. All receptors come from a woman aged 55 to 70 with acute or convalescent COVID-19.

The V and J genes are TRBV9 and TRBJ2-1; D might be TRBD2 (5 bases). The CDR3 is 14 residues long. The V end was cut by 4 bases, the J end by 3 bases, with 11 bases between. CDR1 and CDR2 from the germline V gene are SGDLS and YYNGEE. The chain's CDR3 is CASSPSPFYNEQFF. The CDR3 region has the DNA TGTGCCAGCAGCCCTAGCCCATTCTACAATGAGCAGTTCTTC. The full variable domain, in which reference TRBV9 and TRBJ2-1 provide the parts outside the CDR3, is DSGVTQTPKHLITATGQRVTLRCSPRSGDLSVYWYQQSLDQGLQFLIQYYNGEERAKGNILERFSAQQFPDLHSELNLSSLELGDSALYFCASSPSPFYNEQFFGPGTRLTVL.

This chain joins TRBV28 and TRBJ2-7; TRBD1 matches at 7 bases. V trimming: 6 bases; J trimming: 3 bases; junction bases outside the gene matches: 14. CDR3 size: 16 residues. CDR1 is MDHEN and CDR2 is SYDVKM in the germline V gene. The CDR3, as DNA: TGTGCCAGCAGCCCTACCCCTTGGACAGGAAACTACGAGCAGTACTTC. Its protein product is CASSPTPWTGNYEQYF.

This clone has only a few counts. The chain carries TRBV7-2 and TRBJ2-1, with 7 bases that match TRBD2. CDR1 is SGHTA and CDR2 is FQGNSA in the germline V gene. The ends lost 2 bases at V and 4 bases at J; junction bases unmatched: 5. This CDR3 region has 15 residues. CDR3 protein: CASSLRGEKYNEQFF. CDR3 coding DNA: TGTGCCAGCAGCTTACGGGGGGAGAAGTACAATGAGCAGTTCTTC.

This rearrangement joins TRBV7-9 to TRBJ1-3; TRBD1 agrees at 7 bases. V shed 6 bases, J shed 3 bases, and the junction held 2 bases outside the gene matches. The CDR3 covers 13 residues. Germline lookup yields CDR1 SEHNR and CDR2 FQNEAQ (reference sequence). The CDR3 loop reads CASRDRVGNTIYF. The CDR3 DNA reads TGTGCCAGCAGAGACAGGGTTGGAAACACCATATATTTT.

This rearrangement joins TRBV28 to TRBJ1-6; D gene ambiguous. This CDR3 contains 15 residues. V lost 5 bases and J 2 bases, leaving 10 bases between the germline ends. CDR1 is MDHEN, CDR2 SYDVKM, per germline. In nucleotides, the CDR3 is TGTGCCAGCAGTGTTCTATCGGCCTATAATTCACCCCTCCACTTT. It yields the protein CASSVLSAYNSPLHF. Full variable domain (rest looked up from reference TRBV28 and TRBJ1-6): DVKVTQSSRYLVKRTGEKVFLECVQDMDHENMFWYRQDPGLGLRLIYFSYDVKMKEKGDIPEGYSVSREKKERFSLILESASTNQTSMYLCASSVLSAYNSPLHFGNGTRLTVT.

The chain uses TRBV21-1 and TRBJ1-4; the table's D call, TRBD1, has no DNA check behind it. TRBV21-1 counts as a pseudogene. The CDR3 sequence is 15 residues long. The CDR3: CASSKMDRVNEKLFF. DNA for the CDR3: TGTGCCAGCAGCAAAATGGACAGGGTTAATGAAAAACTGTTTTTT.

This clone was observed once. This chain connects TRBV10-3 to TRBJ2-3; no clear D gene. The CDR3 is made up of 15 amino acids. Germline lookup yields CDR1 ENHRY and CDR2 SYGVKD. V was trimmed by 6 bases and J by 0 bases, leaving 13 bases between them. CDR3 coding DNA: TGTGCCATCAGGGGTGGGCAGGTTAGCACAGATACGCAGTATTTT. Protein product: CAIRGGQVSTDTQYF.

CDR3 protein: CASNLQKISNQPQHF. In DNA form, the CDR3 reads TGTGCCAGCAACCTACAGAAGATAAGCAATCAGCCCCAGCATTTT. V and J are TRBV14 and TRBJ1-5; D ambiguous. The CDR3 totals 15 residues. Germline CDR1 and CDR2: SGHDN and FVKESK. V dropped 7 bases and J dropped 1 base, with 14 bases sitting between them.

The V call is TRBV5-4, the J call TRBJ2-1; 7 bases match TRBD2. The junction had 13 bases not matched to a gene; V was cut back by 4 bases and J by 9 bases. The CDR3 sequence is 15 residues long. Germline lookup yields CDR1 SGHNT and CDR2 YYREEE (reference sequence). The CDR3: CASSPLGGRGGEQFF. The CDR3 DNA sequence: TGTGCCAGCAGCCCCTTGGGGGGGAGGGGAGGTGAGCAGTTCTTC.

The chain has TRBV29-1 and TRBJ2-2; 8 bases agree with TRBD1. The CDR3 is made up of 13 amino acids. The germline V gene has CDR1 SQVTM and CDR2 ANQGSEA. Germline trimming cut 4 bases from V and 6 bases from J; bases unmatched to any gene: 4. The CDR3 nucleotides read TGCAGCGTTGTTAAGGGACAGGCCGGGGAGCTGTTTTTT. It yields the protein CSVVKGQAGELFF.

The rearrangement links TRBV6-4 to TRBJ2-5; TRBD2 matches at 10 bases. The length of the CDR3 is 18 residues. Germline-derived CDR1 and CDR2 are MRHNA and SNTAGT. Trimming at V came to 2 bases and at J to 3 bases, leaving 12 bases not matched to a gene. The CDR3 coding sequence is TGTGCCAGCAGTGACCGGACTAGCGGATGTTCCAAAAAAGAGACCCAGTACTTC. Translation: CASSDRTSGCSKKETQYF.

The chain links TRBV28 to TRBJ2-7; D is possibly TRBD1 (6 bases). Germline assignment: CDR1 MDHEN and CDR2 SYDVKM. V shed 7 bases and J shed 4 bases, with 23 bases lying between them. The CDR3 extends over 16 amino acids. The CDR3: CASTQPQGRFIYEQYF. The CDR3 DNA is TGTGCCAGCACCCAACCTCAGGGGCGGTTTATATACGAGCAGTACTTC.

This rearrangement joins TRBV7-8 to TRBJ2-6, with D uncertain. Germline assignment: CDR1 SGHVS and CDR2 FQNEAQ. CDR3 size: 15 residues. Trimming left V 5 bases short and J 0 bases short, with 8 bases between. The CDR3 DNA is TGTGCCAGCAGCCCCCCTTCCTCTGGGGCCAACGTCCTGACTTTC. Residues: CASSPPSSGANVLTF.

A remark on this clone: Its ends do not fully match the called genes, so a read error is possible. CDR3 residues: CASSYREGNTQYF. In DNA, the CDR3 is TGTGCTAGCAGCTATAGGGAGGGGAATACGCAGTATTTT. The chain recombines TRBV7-7 with TRBJ2-3, with 7 nucleotides matching TRBD2. Per germline, CDR1 SSHAT and CDR2 FNYEAQ (reference sequence). This CDR3 spans 13 amino acids.

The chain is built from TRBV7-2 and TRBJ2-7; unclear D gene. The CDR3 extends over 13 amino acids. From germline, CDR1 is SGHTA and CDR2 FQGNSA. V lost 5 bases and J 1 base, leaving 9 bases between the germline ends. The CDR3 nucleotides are TGTGCCAGCAGCGATAACATATCCTACGAGCAGTACTTC. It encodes CASSDNISYEQYF.

CDR3 bases: TGTGCCAGCAATCGGGGGTATGGGTACGAGCAGTACTTC. Protein: CASNRGYGYEQYF. The J gene is TRBJ2-7, the V gene TRBV28; weak D call: TRBD2 (6 bases). This CDR3 spans 13 amino acids. The V and J ends lost 7 bases and 4 bases respectively, with 14 bases between them. The germline gives CDR1 MDHEN, CDR2 SYDVKM.

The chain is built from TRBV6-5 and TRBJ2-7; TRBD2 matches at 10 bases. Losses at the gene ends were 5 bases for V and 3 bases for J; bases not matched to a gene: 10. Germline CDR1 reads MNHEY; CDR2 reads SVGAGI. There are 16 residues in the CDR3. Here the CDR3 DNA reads TGTGCCAGCAGTCACTTTACTAGCGGGGTAGTCTACGAGCAGTACTTC. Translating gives CASSHFTSGVVYEQYF.

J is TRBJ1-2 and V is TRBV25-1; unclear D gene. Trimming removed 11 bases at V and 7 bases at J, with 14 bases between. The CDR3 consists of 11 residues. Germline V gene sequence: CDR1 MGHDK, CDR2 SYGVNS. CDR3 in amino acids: CASGGSFGYTF. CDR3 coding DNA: TGTGCCTCCGGAGGGTCGTTTGGCTACACCTTC.

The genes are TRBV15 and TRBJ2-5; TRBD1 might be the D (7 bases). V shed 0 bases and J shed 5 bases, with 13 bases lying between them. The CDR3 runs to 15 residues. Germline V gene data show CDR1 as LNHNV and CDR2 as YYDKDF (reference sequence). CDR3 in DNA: TGTGCCACCAGCAGAGACAGGGGGGTATCTGAGACCCAGTACTTC. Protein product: CATSRDRGVSETQYF.

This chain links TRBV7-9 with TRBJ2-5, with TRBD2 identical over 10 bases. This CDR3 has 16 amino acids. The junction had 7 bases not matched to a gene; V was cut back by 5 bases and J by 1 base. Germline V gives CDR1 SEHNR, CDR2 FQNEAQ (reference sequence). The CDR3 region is CASSLRLAGTQETQYF. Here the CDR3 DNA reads TGTGCCAGCAGCCTCCGACTAGCGGGTACCCAAGAGACCCAGTACTTC. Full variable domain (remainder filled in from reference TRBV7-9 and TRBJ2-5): DTGVSQNPRHKITKRGQNVTFRCDPISEHNRLYWYRQTLGQGPEFLTYFQNEAQLEKSRLLSDRFSAERPKGSFSTLEIQRTEQGDSAMYLCASSLRLAGTQETQYFGPGTRLLVL.

CDR3 DNA sequence: TGTGCCAGCAGGCGGGTAGGCAGGATGAACACTGAAGCTTTCTTT. Amino acids: CASRRVGRMNTEAFF. J is TRBJ1-1 and V is TRBV5-4, with no clear D. This CDR3 spans 15 amino acids. Germline V gives CDR1 SGHNT, CDR2 YYREEE (reference sequence). V gave up 5 bases and J gave up 0 bases, with 14 bases separating them. Complete variable domain (other parts from reference TRBV5-4 and TRBJ1-1): ETGVTQSPTHLIKTRGQQVTLRCSSQSGHNTVSWYQQALGQGPQFIFQYYREEENGRGNFPPRFSGLQFPNYSSELNVNALELDDSALYLCASRRVGRMNTEAFFGQGTRLTVV.

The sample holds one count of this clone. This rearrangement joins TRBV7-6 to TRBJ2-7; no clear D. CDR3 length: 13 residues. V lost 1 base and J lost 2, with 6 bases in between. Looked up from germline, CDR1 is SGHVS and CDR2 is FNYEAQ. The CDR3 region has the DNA TGTGCCAGCAGCTTAGGAGTTCCCTACGAGCAGTACTTC. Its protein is CASSLGVPYEQYF.

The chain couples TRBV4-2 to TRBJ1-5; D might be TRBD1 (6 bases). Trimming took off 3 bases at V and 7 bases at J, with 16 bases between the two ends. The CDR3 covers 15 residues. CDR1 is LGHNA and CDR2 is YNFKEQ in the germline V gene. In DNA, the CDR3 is TGTGCCAGCAGCCAGGAGAGACAGGTTGGGCAGCCCCAGCATTTT. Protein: CASSQERQVGQPQHF.

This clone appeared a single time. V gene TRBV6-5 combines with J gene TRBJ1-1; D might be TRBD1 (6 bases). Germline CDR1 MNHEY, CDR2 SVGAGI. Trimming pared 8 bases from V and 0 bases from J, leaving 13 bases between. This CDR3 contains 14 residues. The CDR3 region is CASGMDSLNTEAFF. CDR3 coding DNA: TGTGCCAGCGGGATGGACAGTTTGAACACTGAAGCTTTCTTT.

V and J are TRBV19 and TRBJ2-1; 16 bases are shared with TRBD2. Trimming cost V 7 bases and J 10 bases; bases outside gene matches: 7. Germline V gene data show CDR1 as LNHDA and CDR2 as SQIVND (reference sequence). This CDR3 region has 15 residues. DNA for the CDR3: TGTGCCAGTAAGGCGGGACTAGCGGGAGGGGGGGAGCAGTTCTTC. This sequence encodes CASKAGLAGGGEQFF.